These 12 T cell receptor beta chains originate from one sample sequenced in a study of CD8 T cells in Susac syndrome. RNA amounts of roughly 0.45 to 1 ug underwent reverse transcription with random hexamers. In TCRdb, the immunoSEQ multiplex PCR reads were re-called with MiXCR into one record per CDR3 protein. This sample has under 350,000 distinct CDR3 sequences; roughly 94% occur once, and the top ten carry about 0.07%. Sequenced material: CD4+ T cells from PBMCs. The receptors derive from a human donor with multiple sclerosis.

CDR3 sequence reads: CASSRGGLEPQHF. In nucleotides, the CDR3 is TGTGCCAGCAGCCGAGGGGGTTTGGAACCCCAGCATTTT. The V and J genes are TRBV7-2 and TRBJ1-5, with D tentatively TRBD1 (6 bases). The CDR3 runs 13 residues. V dropped 5 bases and J dropped 10 bases, with 15 bases sitting between them. From germline, CDR1 is SGHTA and CDR2 FQGNSA.

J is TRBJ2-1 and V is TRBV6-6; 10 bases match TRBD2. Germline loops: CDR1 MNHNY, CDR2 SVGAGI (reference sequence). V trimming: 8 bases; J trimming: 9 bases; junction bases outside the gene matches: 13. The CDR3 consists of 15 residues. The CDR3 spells CASRRPSGRRAEQFF. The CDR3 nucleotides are TGTGCCAGCCGACGCCCTAGCGGGAGACGGGCTGAGCAGTTCTTC.

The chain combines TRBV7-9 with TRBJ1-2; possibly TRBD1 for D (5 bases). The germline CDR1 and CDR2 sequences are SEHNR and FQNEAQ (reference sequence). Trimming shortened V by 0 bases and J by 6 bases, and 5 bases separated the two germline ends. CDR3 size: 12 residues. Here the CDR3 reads CASSLARDGYTF. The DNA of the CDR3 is TGTGCCAGCAGCTTAGCCAGGGATGGCTACACCTTC.

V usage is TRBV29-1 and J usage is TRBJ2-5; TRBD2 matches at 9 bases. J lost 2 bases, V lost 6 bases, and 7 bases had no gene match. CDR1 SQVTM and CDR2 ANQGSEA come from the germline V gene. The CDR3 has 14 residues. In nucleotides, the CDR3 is TGCAGCGTACCGGCTAGCGGGGTTCAAGAGACCCAGTACTTC. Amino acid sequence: CSVPASGVQETQYF.

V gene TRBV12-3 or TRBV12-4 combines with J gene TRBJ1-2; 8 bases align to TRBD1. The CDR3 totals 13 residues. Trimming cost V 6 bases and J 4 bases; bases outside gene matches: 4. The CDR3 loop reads CASRTDRGYGYTF. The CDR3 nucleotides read TGTGCCAGCAGGACTGACAGGGGCTATGGCTACACCTTC.

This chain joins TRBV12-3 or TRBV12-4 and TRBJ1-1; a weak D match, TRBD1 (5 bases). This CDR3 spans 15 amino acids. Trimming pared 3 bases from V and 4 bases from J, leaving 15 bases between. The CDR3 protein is CASSFGGVGGTEAFF. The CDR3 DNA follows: TGTGCCAGCAGTTTCGGCGGGGTGGGGGGCACTGAAGCTTTCTTT.

Written as DNA, the CDR3 is TGTGCCAGCGGTAAAGGGGCAGGGTCCCATGGCTACACCTTC. As protein: CASGKGAGSHGYTF. The J gene is TRBJ1-2, the V gene TRBV2, with D possibly matching TRBD1 (5 bases). This CDR3 has 14 residues. V was clipped by 8 bases and J by 6 bases, with 19 bases between them. The germline CDR1 and CDR2 sequences are SNHLY and FYNNEI.

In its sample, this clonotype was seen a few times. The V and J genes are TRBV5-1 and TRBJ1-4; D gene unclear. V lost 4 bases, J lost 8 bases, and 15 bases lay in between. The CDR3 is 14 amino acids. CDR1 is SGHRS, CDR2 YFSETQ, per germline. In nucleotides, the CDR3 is TGCGCCAGCAGCCTATACAGTTTCGGGGAAAAACTGTTTTTT. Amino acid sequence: CASSLYSFGEKLFF.

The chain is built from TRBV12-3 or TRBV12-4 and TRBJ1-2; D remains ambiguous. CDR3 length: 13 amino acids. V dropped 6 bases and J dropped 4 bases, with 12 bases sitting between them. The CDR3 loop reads CASSSSLFYGYTF. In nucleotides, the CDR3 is TGTGCCAGCAGCTCCTCATTGTTCTATGGCTACACCTTC.

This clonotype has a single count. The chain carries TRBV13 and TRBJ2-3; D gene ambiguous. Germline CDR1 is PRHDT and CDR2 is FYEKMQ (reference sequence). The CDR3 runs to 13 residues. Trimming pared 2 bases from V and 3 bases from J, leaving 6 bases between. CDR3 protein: CASSLYSTDTQYF. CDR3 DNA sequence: TGTGCCAGCAGCTTATACAGTACAGATACGCAGTATTTT.

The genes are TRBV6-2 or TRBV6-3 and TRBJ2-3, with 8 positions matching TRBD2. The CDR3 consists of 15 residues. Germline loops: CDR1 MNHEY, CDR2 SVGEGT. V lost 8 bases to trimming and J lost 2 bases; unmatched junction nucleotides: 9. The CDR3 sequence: CASWFSGGPTDTQYF. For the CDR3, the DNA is TGTGCCAGCTGGTTTTCGGGAGGGCCCACAGATACGCAGTATTTT.

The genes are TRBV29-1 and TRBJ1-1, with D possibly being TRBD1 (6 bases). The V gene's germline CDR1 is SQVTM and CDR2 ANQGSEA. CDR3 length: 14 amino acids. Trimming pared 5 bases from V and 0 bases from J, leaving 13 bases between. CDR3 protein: CSVQQGPLNTEAFF. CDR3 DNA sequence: TGCAGCGTTCAACAGGGCCCGTTGAACACTGAAGCTTTCTTT. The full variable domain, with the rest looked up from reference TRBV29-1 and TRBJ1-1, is SAVISQKPSRDICQRGTSLTIQCQVDSQVTMMFWYRQQPGQSLTLIATANQGSEATYESGFVIDKFPISRPNLTFSTLTVSNMSPEDSSIYLCSVQQGPLNTEAFFGQGTRLTVV.